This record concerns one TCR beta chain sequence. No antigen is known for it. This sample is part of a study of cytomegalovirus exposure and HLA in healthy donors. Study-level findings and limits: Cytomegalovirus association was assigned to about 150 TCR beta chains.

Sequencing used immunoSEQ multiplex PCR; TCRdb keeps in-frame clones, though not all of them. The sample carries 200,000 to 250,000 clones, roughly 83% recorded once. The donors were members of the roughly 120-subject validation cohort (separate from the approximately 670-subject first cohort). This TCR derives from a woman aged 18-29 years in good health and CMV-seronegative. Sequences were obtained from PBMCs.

CDR3 DNA sequence: TGCGCCAGCAGGGCCCAAGACAGGTTTAGTAACTATGGCTACACCTTC. This gives the protein CASRAQDRFSNYGYTF. V gene TRBV4-1 combines with J gene TRBJ1-2; D may be TRBD1 (6 bases). CDR3 length: 16 residues. Trimming removed 6 bases from V and 1 base from J, with 18 bases in between. CDR1 and CDR2 from the germline V gene are MGHRA and YSYEKL.